The 7 T cell receptor beta chains below come from one sample, sequenced in a study of CD8 T cells in Susac syndrome. Reverse transcription used about 0.45 to 1 ug RNA and random hexamers. Using its own MiXCR run on the immunoSEQ multiplex PCR reads, TCRdb lists one record per CDR3 protein. The repertoire holds around 56,000 distinct CDR3 sequences, 85% to 95% seen once, with about 0.21% in the top ten. Material: CD8+ T cells from PBMCs. These receptors all come from a human donor in good health.

The V gene is TRBV4-1, the J gene TRBJ2-1; D possibly corresponds to TRBD1 (7 bases). This CDR3 has 16 residues. Germline CDR1 and CDR2: MGHRA and YSYEKL. Trimming shortened V by 0 bases and J by 10 bases, and 19 bases separated the two germline ends. The CDR3 DNA reads as TGCGCCAGCAGCCAAGATCCAGGGGGGCGAAGCGAGGAGCAGTTCTTC. Residues: CASSQDPGGRSEEQFF.

This clonotype came up once. The chain joins TRBV7-9 to TRBJ1-1; possibly TRBD1 for D (5 bases). CDR1 and CDR2 (germline): SEHNR, FQNEAQ (reference sequence). The CDR3 runs 15 residues. Trimming took 5 bases from V and 1 from J, leaving 14 bases between them. CDR3 in amino acids: CASSPLGGPNTEAFF. The CDR3, as DNA: TGTGCCAGCAGCCCTCTCGGGGGACCGAACACTGAAGCTTTCTTT.

The chain carries TRBV4-3 and TRBJ1-1; D unresolved. The V gene's germline CDR1 is LGHNA and CDR2 YSLEER. The ends were cut back, 0 bases at V and 7 bases at J, with 12 bases in the middle. The CDR3 is 14 residues long. The CDR3 DNA is TGCGCCAGCAGCCAAGATATCGGAACGATTGAAGCTTTCTTT. Protein product: CASSQDIGTIEAFF.

The rearrangement joins TRBV5-1 to TRBJ1-1; maybe TRBD1 (6 bases). Germline V gene lookup returns CDR1 SGHRS and CDR2 YFSETQ. The CDR3 sequence is 13 residues long. Deletions cut 1 base from V and 3 bases from J, with 7 bases between. CDR3 coding DNA: TGCGCCAGCAGCTTGTCAGGGGACACTGAAGCTTTCTTT. Residues: CASSLSGDTEAFF.

V gene TRBV6-6 combines with J gene TRBJ2-5; possibly TRBD1 or TRBD2 for D (5 bases each). V was pared by 6 bases and J by 2 bases, with 7 bases between. The CDR3 runs 12 residues. Germline V gene sequence: CDR1 MNHNY, CDR2 SVGAGI (reference sequence). The CDR3 region is CASRGPQETQYF. Written as DNA, the CDR3 is TGTGCCAGCAGGGGACCTCAAGAGACCCAGTACTTC.

The chain combines TRBV5-4 with TRBJ2-7; 8 bases fit TRBD2. Germline V gene lookup returns CDR1 SGHNT and CDR2 YYREEE (reference sequence). Trimming cost V 4 bases and J 7 bases; bases outside gene matches: 10. The CDR3 sequence is 14 residues long. In DNA form, the CDR3 reads TGTGCCAGCAGCCCCGAGGGACTAGTGTGGGAGCAGTACTTC. Translating gives CASSPEGLVWEQYF.

The CDR3: CASSLVGTNYEQYF. Here the CDR3 DNA reads TGTGCCAGCAGTTTAGTGGGGACAAACTACGAGCAGTACTTC. This rearrangement joins TRBV28 to TRBJ2-7, with a possible D match to TRBD1 (6 bases). The germline V gene has CDR1 MDHEN and CDR2 SYDVKM. The CDR3 runs 14 residues. With 2 bases removed from V and 3 bases from J, the gap between germline ends came to 11 bases. Combining the CDR3 with reference TRBV28 and TRBJ2-7 gives the whole variable domain DVKVTQSSRYLVKRTGEKVFLECVQDMDHENMFWYRQDPGLGLRLIYFSYDVKMKEKGDIPEGYSVSREKKERFSLILESASTNQTSMYLCASSLVGTNYEQYFGPGTRLTVT.